Each of the 2 T cell receptor beta chains below was sequenced from the same sample in a study of T cells expressing NK-cell markers. TCRdb reanalyzed the 5' RACE reads, giving one entry per CDR3 protein sequence and no DNA. This repertoire includes about 150,000 distinct CDR3 sequences. The sequenced material came from blood T cells: a sorted CD56 or NKG2C T cell subset, CD4+ or CD8+ T cells, or bulk PBMC T cells (not recorded which). Receptors were obtained from a woman between 45 and 65 years old in good health.

The chain recombines TRBV4-1 with TRBJ2-1; lacking DNA, the TRBD2 call made by TCRdb goes unchecked. The germline V gene has CDR1 MGHRA and CDR2 YSYEKL. This CDR3 has 17 residues. The CDR3 is CASSHLAGNGVGNEQFF.

This chain joins TRBV10-1 and TRBJ1-4; TCRdb gives TRBD1 as the D gene, but with no DNA this cannot be confirmed. The CDR3 is made up of 13 amino acids. The germline CDR1 and CDR2 sequences are WNHNN and SYGVQD (reference sequence). The CDR3 reads CASSRQINEKLFF.